This T cell receptor beta chain was identified in a study of cytomegalovirus exposure and HLA in healthy donors. Study-level information: Unique TCR beta sequences numbering over 100 million came from approximately 180 million T cells in an earlier analysis. From donors who were HLA-typed, an early data release held 80 million or so unique TCRs.

V shed 4 bases, J shed 6 bases, and the junction held 8 bases outside the gene matches. This CDR3 is 14 amino acids long. The V gene's germline CDR1 is SGHRS and CDR2 YFSETQ. The table lists this clone with a few counts. PCR involved 60 Vbeta and 13 Jbeta primers. Generated by immunoSEQ multiplex PCR, the TCRdb table keeps only in-frame clones and is missing some. The table shows 100,000 to 150,000 clones, with 17% occurring only once. The chain is built from TRBV5-1 and TRBJ2-7; 9 nucleotides agree with TRBD1. This TCR was sampled from a female donor in good health and CMV-seropositive. The specimen sequenced was PBMCs. The CDR3 reads CASSQTGTGSEQYF. The CDR3 DNA follows: TGCGCCAGCAGCCAGACCGGGACAGGGTCCGAGCAGTACTTC.